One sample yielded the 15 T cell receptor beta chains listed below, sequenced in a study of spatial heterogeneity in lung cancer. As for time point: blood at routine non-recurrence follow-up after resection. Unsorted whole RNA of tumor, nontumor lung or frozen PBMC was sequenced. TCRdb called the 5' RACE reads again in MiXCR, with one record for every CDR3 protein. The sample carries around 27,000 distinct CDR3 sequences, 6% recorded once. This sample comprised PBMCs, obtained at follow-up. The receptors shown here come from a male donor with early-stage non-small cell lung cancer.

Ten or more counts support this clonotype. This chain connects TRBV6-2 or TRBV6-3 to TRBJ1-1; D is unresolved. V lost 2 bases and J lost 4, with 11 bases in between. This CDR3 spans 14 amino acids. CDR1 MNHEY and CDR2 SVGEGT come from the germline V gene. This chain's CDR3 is CASSYGQSGTEAFF. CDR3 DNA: TGTGCCAGCAGTTACGGGCAATCGGGCACTGAAGCTTTCTTT.

As DNA, the CDR3 is TGTGCCAGCGGGGCCCGCAGGGGGCGAGCCTCCGAAGCTTTCTTT. It is translated as CASGARRGRASEAFF. J is TRBJ1-1 and V is TRBV5-6, with TRBD1 identical over 8 bases. The CDR3 runs to 15 residues. Germline values: CDR1 SGHDT, CDR2 YYEEEE. J was trimmed by 8 bases and V by 7 bases; bases with no gene match: 16. Supplemented by reference TRBV5-6 and TRBJ1-1, the full variable domain reads DAGVTQSPTHLIKTRGQQVTLRCSPKSGHDTVSWYQQALGQGPQFIFQYYEEEERQRGNFPDRFSGHQFPNYSSELNVNALLLGDSALYLCASGARRGRASEAFFGQGTRLTVV.

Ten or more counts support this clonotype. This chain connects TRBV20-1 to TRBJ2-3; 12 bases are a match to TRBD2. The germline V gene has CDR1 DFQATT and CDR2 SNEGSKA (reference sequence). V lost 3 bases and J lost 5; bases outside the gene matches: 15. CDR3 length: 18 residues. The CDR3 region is CSARPPLRLAGVKDTQYF. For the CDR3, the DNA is TGCAGTGCTAGGCCGCCCTTAAGACTAGCGGGAGTGAAAGATACGCAGTATTTT.

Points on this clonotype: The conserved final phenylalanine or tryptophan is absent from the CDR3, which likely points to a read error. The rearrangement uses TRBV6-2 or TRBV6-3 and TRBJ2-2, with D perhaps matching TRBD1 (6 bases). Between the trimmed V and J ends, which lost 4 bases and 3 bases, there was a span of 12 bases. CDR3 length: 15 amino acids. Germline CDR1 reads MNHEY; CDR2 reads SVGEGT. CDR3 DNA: TGTGCCAGCAGTTGGGGGCGTCGATACACCGGGGAGCTGTTTTAT. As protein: CASSWGRRYTGELFY.

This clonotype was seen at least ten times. CDR3 region: CASSYSDNANSPLHF. The CDR3 nucleotides are TGTGCCAGCAGTTACTCGGACAATGCCAATTCACCCCTCCACTTT. This rearrangement joins TRBV6-2 or TRBV6-3 to TRBJ1-6; D may be TRBD1 (5 bases). There are 15 residues in the CDR3. Germline assignment: CDR1 MNHEY and CDR2 SVGEGT. Trimming stripped 0 bases from V and 7 bases from J, with 10 bases between.

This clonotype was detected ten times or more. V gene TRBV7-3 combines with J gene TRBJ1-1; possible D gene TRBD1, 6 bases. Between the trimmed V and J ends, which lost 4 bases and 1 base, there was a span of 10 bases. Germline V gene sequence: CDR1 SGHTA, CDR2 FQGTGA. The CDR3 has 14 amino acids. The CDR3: CASSSTGRNTEAFF. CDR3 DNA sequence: TGTGCCAGCAGCTCGACAGGAAGGAACACTGAAGCTTTCTTT.

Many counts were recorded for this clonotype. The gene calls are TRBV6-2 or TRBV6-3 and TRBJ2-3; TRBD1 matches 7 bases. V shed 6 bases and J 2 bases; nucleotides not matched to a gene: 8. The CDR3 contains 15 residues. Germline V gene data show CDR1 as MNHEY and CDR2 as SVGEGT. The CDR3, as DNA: TGTGCCAGCAGGCAGACAGGGTTGAACACAGATACGCAGTATTTT. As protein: CASRQTGLNTDTQYF.

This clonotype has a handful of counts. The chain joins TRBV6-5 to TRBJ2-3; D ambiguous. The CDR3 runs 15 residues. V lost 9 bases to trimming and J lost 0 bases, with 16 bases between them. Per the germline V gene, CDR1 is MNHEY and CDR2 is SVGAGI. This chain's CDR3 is CARPTTWSSTDTQYF. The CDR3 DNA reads TGTGCCAGGCCCACTACCTGGTCTAGCACAGATACGCAGTATTTT.

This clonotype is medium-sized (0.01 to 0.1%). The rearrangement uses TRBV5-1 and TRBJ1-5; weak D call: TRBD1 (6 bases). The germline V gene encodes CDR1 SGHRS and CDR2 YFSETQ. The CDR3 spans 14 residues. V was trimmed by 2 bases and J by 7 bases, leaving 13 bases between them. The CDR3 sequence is CASSFGGRTQPQHF. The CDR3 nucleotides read TGCGCCAGCAGCTTTGGGGGGCGGACGCAGCCCCAGCATTTT.

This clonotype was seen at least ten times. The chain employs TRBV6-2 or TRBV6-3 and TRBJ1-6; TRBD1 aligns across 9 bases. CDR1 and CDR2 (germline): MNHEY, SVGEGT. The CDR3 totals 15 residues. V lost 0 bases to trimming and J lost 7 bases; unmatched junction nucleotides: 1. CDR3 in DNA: TGTGCCAGCAGTTACTCCGGACAGGGGAATTCACCCCTCCACTTT. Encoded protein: CASSYSGQGNSPLHF.

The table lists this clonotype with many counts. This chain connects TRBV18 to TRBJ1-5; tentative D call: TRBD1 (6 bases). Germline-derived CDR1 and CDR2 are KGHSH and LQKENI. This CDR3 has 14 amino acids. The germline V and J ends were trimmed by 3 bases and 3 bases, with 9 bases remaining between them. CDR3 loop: CASSPYRDNQPQHF. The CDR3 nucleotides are TGTGCCAGCTCACCGTACAGGGACAATCAGCCCCAGCATTTT.

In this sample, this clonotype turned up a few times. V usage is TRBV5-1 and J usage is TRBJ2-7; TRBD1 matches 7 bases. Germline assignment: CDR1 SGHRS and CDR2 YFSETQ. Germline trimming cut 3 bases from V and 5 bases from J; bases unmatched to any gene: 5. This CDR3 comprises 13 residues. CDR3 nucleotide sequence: TGCGCCAGCAGCTCCCCGACAGGGAACGAGCAGTACTTC. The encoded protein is CASSSPTGNEQYF.

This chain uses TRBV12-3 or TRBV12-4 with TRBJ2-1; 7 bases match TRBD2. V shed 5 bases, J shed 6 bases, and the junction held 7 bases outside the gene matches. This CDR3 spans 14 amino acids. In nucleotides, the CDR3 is TGTGCCAGCAGTCTCCTCCGACTAGCCAATGAGCAGTTCTTC. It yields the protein CASSLLRLANEQFF.

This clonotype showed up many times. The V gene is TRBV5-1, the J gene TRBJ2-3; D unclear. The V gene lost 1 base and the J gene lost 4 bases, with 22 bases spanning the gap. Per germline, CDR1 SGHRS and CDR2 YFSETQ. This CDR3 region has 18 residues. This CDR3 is CASSLPSLGTLTPDTQYF. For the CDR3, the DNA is TGCGCCAGCAGCTTGCCGAGTTTAGGCACTCTTACCCCAGATACGCAGTATTTT.

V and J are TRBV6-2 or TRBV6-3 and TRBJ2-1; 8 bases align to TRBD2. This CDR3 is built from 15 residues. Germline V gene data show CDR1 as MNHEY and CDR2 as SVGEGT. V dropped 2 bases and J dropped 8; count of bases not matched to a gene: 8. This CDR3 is CASSYVGGAFHEQFF. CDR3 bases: TGTGCCAGCAGTTACGTCGGGGGGGCTTTCCATGAGCAGTTCTTC.